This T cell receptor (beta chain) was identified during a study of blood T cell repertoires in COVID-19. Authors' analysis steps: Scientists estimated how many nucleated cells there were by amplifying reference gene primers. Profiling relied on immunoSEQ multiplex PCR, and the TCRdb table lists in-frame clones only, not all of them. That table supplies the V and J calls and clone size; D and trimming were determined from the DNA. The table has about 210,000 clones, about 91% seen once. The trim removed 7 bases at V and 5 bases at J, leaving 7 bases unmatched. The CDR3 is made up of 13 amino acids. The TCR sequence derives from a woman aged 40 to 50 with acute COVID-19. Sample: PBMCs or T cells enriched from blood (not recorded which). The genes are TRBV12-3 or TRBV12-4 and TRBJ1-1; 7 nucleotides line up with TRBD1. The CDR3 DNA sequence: TGTGCCAGCACCGACAGGGAGAGGACTGAAGCTTTCTTT. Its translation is CASTDRERTEAFF.